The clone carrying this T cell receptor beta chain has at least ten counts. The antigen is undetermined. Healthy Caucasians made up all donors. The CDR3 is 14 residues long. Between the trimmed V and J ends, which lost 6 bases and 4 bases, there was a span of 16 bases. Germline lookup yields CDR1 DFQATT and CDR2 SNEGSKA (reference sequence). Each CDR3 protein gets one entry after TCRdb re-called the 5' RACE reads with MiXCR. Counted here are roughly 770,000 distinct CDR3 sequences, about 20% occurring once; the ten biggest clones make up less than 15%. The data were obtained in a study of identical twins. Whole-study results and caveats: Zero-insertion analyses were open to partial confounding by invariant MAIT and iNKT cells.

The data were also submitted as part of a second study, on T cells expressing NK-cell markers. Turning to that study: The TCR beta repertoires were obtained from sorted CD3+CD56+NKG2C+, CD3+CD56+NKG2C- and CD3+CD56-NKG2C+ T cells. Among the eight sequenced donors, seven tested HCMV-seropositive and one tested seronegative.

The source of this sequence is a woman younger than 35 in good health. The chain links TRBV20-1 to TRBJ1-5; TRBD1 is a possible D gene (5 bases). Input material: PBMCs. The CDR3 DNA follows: TGCAGTGCGCCGGCCGCGGGGGTAAATCAGCCCCAGCATTTT. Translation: CSAPAAGVNQPQHF.